Below, 21 T cell receptor beta chains from the same sample are listed, as sequenced in a study of identical twins. MiXCR, applied by TCRdb to the 5' RACE reads, yields one record per CDR3 protein. The sample holds approximately 530,000 distinct CDR3 sequences, about 20% seen once. These data were likewise used in another study, on yellow fever vaccine responses in identical twins.

The sample was CD4+ T cells sorted from blood. Every receptor here comes from a woman between 18 and 29 years old in good health.

The V call is TRBV20-1, the J call TRBJ2-3, with 9 bases lining up with TRBD1. Germline V lookup: CDR1 DFQATT, CDR2 SNEGSKA (reference sequence). The CDR3 is 17 amino acids. V dropped 8 bases and J dropped 2; count of bases not matched to a gene: 17. The DNA for the CDR3 is TGCAGTTTCTTATTATCTCCGGGACAGGGAGCCACAGATACGCAGTATTTT. Translating gives CSFLLSPGQGATDTQYF.

This clonotype has just a few counts. The chain recombines TRBV5-1 with TRBJ1-4; possibly TRBD1 for D (5 bases). V lost 4 bases, J lost 4 bases, and 14 bases lay in between. This CDR3 region has 15 residues. Per the germline V gene, CDR1 is SGHRS and CDR2 is YFSETQ. CDR3 in amino acids: CASSLDLGDNEKLFF. The DNA of the CDR3 is TGCGCCAGCAGCCTCGACCTAGGGGATAATGAAAAACTGTTTTTT.

This clonotype was counted a few times. The V call is TRBV18, the J call TRBJ2-1; 8 bases agree with TRBD2. Trimming cost V 0 bases and J 6 bases; bases outside gene matches: 4. CDR3 size: 15 residues. Germline V gene sequence: CDR1 KGHSH, CDR2 LQKENI. This chain's CDR3 is CASSPPSGSPNEQFF. CDR3 DNA sequence: TGTGCCAGCTCACCACCCAGCGGGAGCCCCAATGAGCAGTTCTTC.

The sample holds a few counts of this clonotype. The DNA for the CDR3 is TGTGCCAGCAGTGGAGGACAGGGTGTCTATGAGCAGTTCTTC. Translating it yields CASSGGQGVYEQFF. V usage is TRBV2 and J usage is TRBJ2-1; TRBD1 matches at 8 bases. Germline V lookup: CDR1 SNHLY, CDR2 FYNNEI. V was clipped by 4 bases and J by 8 bases; unmatched bases: 7. The length of the CDR3 is 14 residues. Filled out from reference TRBV2 and TRBJ2-1, the complete variable domain reads EPEVTQTPSHQVTQMGQEVILRCVPISNHLYFYWYRQILGQKVEFLVSFYNNEISEKSEIFDDQFSVERPDGSNFTLKIRSTKLEDSAMYFCASSGGQGVYEQFFGPGTRLTVL.

This clonotype was counted only a few times. The genes are TRBV7-6 and TRBJ2-5, with D perhaps TRBD1 or TRBD2 (6 bases each). Trimming removed 5 bases from V and 4 bases from J, with 11 bases in between. CDR1 and CDR2 from the germline V gene are SGHVS and FNYEAQ. The CDR3 consists of 13 residues. The CDR3 loop is CASSRGTTETQYF. The CDR3 DNA reads as TGTGCCAGCAGCCGGGGGACAACAGAGACCCAGTACTTC.

This sequence joins TRBV20-1 and TRBJ2-2, with 8 positions matching TRBD2. CDR1 and CDR2 from the germline V gene are DFQATT and SNEGSKA (reference sequence). This CDR3 is built from 13 residues. V was clipped by 5 bases and J by 5 bases; unmatched bases: 4. CDR3 in DNA: TGCAGTGCTGGCGGGGGGCGAACCGGGGAGCTGTTTTTT. Translated: CSAGGGRTGELFF.

This clonotype has a handful of counts. V gene TRBV2 combines with J gene TRBJ2-6, with D possibly being TRBD1 (5 bases). This CDR3 region has 15 residues. Germline V gene data show CDR1 as SNHLY and CDR2 as FYNNEI. The ends were cut back, 5 bases at V and 0 bases at J, with 8 bases in the middle. The CDR3 loop reads CASSPDSSGANVLTF. The CDR3 bases are TGTGCCAGCAGTCCTGACAGCTCTGGGGCCAACGTCCTGACTTTC. Full variable domain (outside the CDR3, taken from reference TRBV2 and TRBJ2-6): EPEVTQTPSHQVTQMGQEVILRCVPISNHLYFYWYRQILGQKVEFLVSFYNNEISEKSEIFDDQFSVERPDGSNFTLKIRSTKLEDSAMYFCASSPDSSGANVLTFGAGSRLTVL.

This chain joins TRBV24-1 and TRBJ2-1; perhaps TRBD1 as D (6 bases). Germline-derived CDR1 and CDR2 are KGHDR and SFDVKD. The CDR3 is made up of 16 amino acids. Trimming removed 4 bases at V and 3 bases at J, with 15 bases between. In nucleotides, the CDR3 is TGTGCCACCAGTGACCGGTACAGGGTTAGCTACAATGAGCAGTTCTTC. Amino acids: CATSDRYRVSYNEQFF.

The chain carries TRBV20-1 and TRBJ2-3, with D hard to call. Trimming removed 6 bases from V and 0 bases from J, with 16 bases in between. The CDR3 totals 15 residues. Germline CDR1 DFQATT, CDR2 SNEGSKA (reference sequence). DNA for the CDR3: TGCAGTGCGAAGGAACTTTCCCTTAGCACAGATACGCAGTATTTT. Its protein product is CSAKELSLSTDTQYF.

V gene TRBV21-1 combines with J gene TRBJ2-7; TRBD1, as called in the table, went unchecked against the DNA. TRBV21-1 is flagged as a pseudogene. This CDR3 has 13 residues. The CDR3 sequence is CASSKTRGDEQYF. DNA for the CDR3: TGTGCCAGCAGCAAAACACGAGGGGACGAGCAGTACTTC.

The chain has TRBV28 and TRBJ2-6; D may be TRBD2 (6 bases). This CDR3 spans 15 amino acids. In germline, CDR1 is MDHEN, CDR2 SYDVKM. The V and J ends lost 3 bases and 3 bases respectively, with 9 bases between them. CDR3 sequence (DNA): TGTGCCAGCAGTTTTGGAGGGGTTGGGGCCAACGTCCTGACTTTC. This codes for CASSFGGVGANVLTF.

The chain carries TRBV7-3 and TRBJ1-1; no clear D gene. There are 13 residues in the CDR3. The germline CDR1 and CDR2 sequences are SGHTA and FQGTGA. Between the trimmed V and J ends, which lost 2 bases and 6 bases, there was a span of 10 bases. This CDR3 is CASSLAVSAEAFF. The DNA of the CDR3 is TGTGCCAGCAGCTTAGCAGTCAGCGCTGAAGCTTTCTTT.

This clonotype was recorded a few times. The rearrangement links TRBV3-1 to TRBJ1-2; D remains ambiguous. V lost 0 bases and J 7 bases, leaving 9 bases between the germline ends. The germline CDR1 and CDR2 sequences are LGHDT and YNNKEL (reference sequence). The CDR3 has 13 residues. CDR3 region: CASSQEVVGGYTF. The CDR3 DNA reads TGTGCCAGCAGCCAAGAAGTCGTCGGTGGCTACACCTTC.

The chain employs TRBV5-1 and TRBJ2-3; D is undetermined. Trimming removed 0 bases from V and 1 base from J, with 15 bases in between. Germline V gene sequence: CDR1 SGHRS, CDR2 YFSETQ. The CDR3 is 17 amino acids. The CDR3 region has the DNA TGCGCCAGCAGCTTGGCCCCTGGGCGGAGCGGCACAGATACGCAGTATTTT. As protein: CASSLAPGRSGTDTQYF.

This chain's CDR3 is CASSEDTIRNQPQHF. Here the CDR3 DNA reads TGTGCCAGCAGTGAAGATACTATTAGGAATCAGCCCCAGCATTTT. The V gene is TRBV2, the J gene TRBJ1-5; no definite D call. Germline V lookup: CDR1 SNHLY, CDR2 FYNNEI. The length of the CDR3 is 15 residues. V was cut by 1 base and J by 4 bases, with 11 bases left in between.

The sample holds a few counts of this clonotype. This sequence joins TRBV6-2 or TRBV6-3 and TRBJ2-3; 8 nucleotides align to TRBD2. Germline CDR1 reads MNHEY; CDR2 reads SVGEGT. After removal of 0 bases from V and 7 bases from J, the junction contained 9 bases not matched to a gene. The CDR3 is 16 residues long. CDR3 sequence (DNA): TGTGCCAGCAGTTACTCGCCGGGAGGGCCTGGGAATACGCAGTATTTT. This translates into CASSYSPGGPGNTQYF.

This clonotype has a count of ten or more. The gene calls are TRBV12-3 or TRBV12-4 and TRBJ2-1, with 10 bases identical to TRBD1. CDR3 length: 17 residues. V dropped 7 bases and J dropped 1; count of bases not matched to a gene: 10. CDR3 bases: TGTGCCAGCAACGCGAACCGGGACAGGGGATCCTACAATGAGCAGTTCTTC. It is translated as CASNANRDRGSYNEQFF.

The J gene is TRBJ1-6, the V gene TRBV7-8; 10 bases align to TRBD1. The germline gives CDR1 SGHVS, CDR2 FQNEAQ. The CDR3 consists of 17 residues. V shed 1 base and J 6 bases; nucleotides not matched to a gene: 6. The CDR3 DNA sequence: TGTGCCAGCAGCTTAGGGATAGGGGACAGGGGTAATTCACCCCTCCACTTT. The encoded protein is CASSLGIGDRGNSPLHF.

The V call is TRBV5-1, the J call TRBJ2-1; the match to TRBD1 covers 9 bases. Germline CDR1 is SGHRS and CDR2 is YFSETQ. The CDR3 loop spans 15 amino acids. Trimming cost V 0 bases and J 8 bases; bases outside gene matches: 6. Here the CDR3 DNA reads TGCGCCAGCAGCTTGGGACAGGGGGTAGGCGATGAGCAGTTCTTC. Residues: CASSLGQGVGDEQFF.

This clonotype was recorded a few times. This rearrangement joins TRBV7-9 to TRBJ2-7; a weak D match, TRBD2 (5 bases). The germline V gene has CDR1 SEHNR and CDR2 FQNEAQ (reference sequence). Trimming pared 4 bases from V and 1 base from J, leaving 14 bases between. This CDR3 has 15 residues. The CDR3 DNA reads TGTGCCAGCAGCTCCCGTCGGGGAACTTCCTACGAGCAGTACTTC. This encodes CASSSRRGTSYEQYF.

The CDR3: CASSLGGIRAYNEQFF. The CDR3 region has the DNA TGTGCCAGCAGCTTAGGGGGCATTCGCGCCTACAATGAGCAGTTCTTC. The rearrangement uses TRBV7-2 and TRBJ2-1; maybe TRBD1 (5 bases). Germline V gene data show CDR1 as SGHTA and CDR2 as FQGNSA. The CDR3 loop spans 16 amino acids. V was cut by 1 base and J by 2 bases, with 12 bases left in between.